The 6 T cell receptor beta chains presented below share a single source sample, sequenced in a study of blood T cell repertoires in COVID-19. Sequencing used immunoSEQ multiplex PCR; TCRdb keeps in-frame clones, though not all of them. The sample lists about 270,000 clones; approximately 90% were seen once. Material for sequencing was peripheral blood. These receptors came from a man between 60 and 70 years old who had recovered from COVID-19.

The chain links TRBV7-3 to TRBJ2-2; 7 bases map to TRBD1. V dropped 4 bases and J dropped 3; count of bases not matched to a gene: 5. The CDR3 sequence is 15 residues long. The germline CDR1 and CDR2 sequences are SGHTA and FQGTGA. The DNA for the CDR3 is TGTGCCAGCAGCTCGACAGGGCGGGACACCGGGGAGCTGTTTTTT. Translated: CASSSTGRDTGELFF.

This chain links TRBV5-6 with TRBJ2-5; D gene uncertain. The length of the CDR3 is 12 residues. From germline, CDR1 is SGHDT and CDR2 YYEEEE. V was pared by 2 bases and J by 3 bases, with 5 bases between. The CDR3 spells CASSFQEETQYF. The CDR3 DNA is TGTGCCAGCAGCTTTCAGGAAGAGACCCAGTACTTC.

The V gene is TRBV25-1, the J gene TRBJ2-3, with a possible D match to TRBD2 (7 bases). There are 15 residues in the CDR3. Trimming took off 1 base at V and 4 bases at J, with 12 bases between the two ends. Germline V gene data show CDR1 as MGHDK and CDR2 as SYGVNS. The CDR3 spells CASSEFSGGADTQYF. CDR3 sequence (DNA): TGTGCCAGCAGTGAATTCTCGGGGGGCGCAGATACGCAGTATTTT.

Details on this clone: Sequence at one end of the junction differs from germline and may be a read error. The chain is built from TRBV6-6 and TRBJ1-5; 12 nucleotides agree with TRBD1. The germline gives CDR1 MNHNY, CDR2 SVGAGI (reference sequence). The CDR3 is 13 residues long. CDR3 sequence reads: CASSKGQGALPAF. DNA for the CDR3: TGTGCCAGCAGTAAGGGACAGGGGGCCCTCCCAGCTTTT.

CDR3 protein: CRAGVYEQYF. The CDR3 nucleotides are TGCAGGGCGGGGGTCTACGAGCAGTACTTC. The chain has TRBV20-1 and TRBJ2-7; TRBD2 matches at 7 bases. Germline loops: CDR1 DFQATT, CDR2 SNEGSKA (reference sequence). The CDR3 spans 10 residues.

CDR3 coding DNA: TGCAGCGTTGACAGGGGCATCACTGAAGCTTTCTTT. Translation: CSVDRGITEAFF. This chain joins TRBV29-1 and TRBJ1-1, with D tentatively TRBD1 (6 bases). CDR3 length: 12 amino acids. Germline V CDR1 and CDR2: SQVTM, ANQGSEA. The V and J ends lost 3 bases and 4 bases respectively, with 9 bases between them.